The 16 T cell receptor beta chains below come from one sample, sequenced in a study of OX40 agonist ivuxolimab in advanced cancers. Assay used: immunoSEQ multiplex PCR; TCRdb lists only in-frame clones, some missing. There are over 60,000 clones in the sample; approximately 84% occur only once, and around 2.1% lies in the top ten. Sample: CD4+ or CD8+ T cells sorted from blood, taken in a trial of the OX40 agonist ivuxolimab. These receptors originate from an adult with an advanced solid tumor such as melanoma, head and neck, liver or kidney cancer.

The chain has TRBV5-1 and TRBJ2-6; 8 bases agree with TRBD2. The CDR3 has 19 amino acids. From germline, CDR1 is SGHRS and CDR2 YFSETQ. The trim removed 0 bases at V and 0 bases at J, leaving 8 bases unmatched. The CDR3 protein is CASSLVRRGASSGANVLTF. Here the CDR3 DNA reads TGCGCCAGCAGCTTGGTACGGCGGGGGGCCTCCTCTGGGGCCAACGTCCTGACTTTC.

The chain carries TRBV7-3 and TRBJ2-7, with a possible D match to TRBD2 (6 bases). The length of the CDR3 is 16 residues. Trimming shortened V by 1 base and J by 2 bases, and 15 bases separated the two germline ends. Germline-derived CDR1 and CDR2 are SGHTA and FQGTGA. The CDR3, as DNA: TGTGCCAGCAGCTTAAGGAGGGGCCTGGAGGCCTACGAGCAGTACTTC. Translating gives CASSLRRGLEAYEQYF.

The chain uses TRBV11-2 and TRBJ2-3; 8 nucleotides align to TRBD2. This CDR3 is built from 17 residues. Germline CDR1 and CDR2: SGHAT and FQNNGV. V was pared by 4 bases and J by 2 bases, with 11 bases of the junction left unmatched. This CDR3 reads CASSSHPGLANTDTQYF. As DNA, the CDR3 is TGTGCCAGCAGCTCCCACCCTGGACTAGCTAACACAGATACGCAGTATTTT.

This rearrangement joins TRBV5-1 to TRBJ2-3, with 8 bases aligning to TRBD1. Looked up from germline, CDR1 is SGHRS and CDR2 is YFSETQ. V gave up 0 bases and J gave up 4 bases; unmatched junction bases: 7. The CDR3 has 16 amino acids. The CDR3 DNA is TGCGCCAGCAGCTTGGGGGTCAGGGGGCAGGCAGATACGCAGTATTTT. It specifies CASSLGVRGQADTQYF.

CDR3 amino acids: CASSYGGGLVKYF. The CDR3, as DNA: TGTGCCAGCAGTTACGGCGGGGGTCTTGTCAAGTATTTT. The chain combines TRBV6-5 with TRBJ2-3; TRBD2 matches at 7 bases. The length of the CDR3 is 13 residues. The V segment lost 2 bases and the J segment 13 bases; nucleotides outside the gene matches: 9. CDR1 is MNHEY and CDR2 is SVGAGI in the germline V gene.

The V gene is TRBV30, the J gene TRBJ2-7; D possibly corresponds to TRBD2 (6 bases). The V end was cut by 4 bases, the J end by 2 bases, with 15 bases between. Germline V CDR1 and CDR2: GTSNPN, SVGIG (reference sequence). CDR3 size: 14 residues. The CDR3 coding sequence is TGTGCCTGGATGGCCGGCGGGGTCGCCTACGAGCAGTACTTC. It translates to CAWMAGGVAYEQYF.

The chain uses TRBV6-5 and TRBJ2-2; 7 bases agree with TRBD2. Germline CDR1 and CDR2: MNHEY and SVGAGI. The CDR3 runs 16 residues. The ends lost 3 bases at V and 0 bases at J; junction bases unmatched: 4. CDR3 bases: TGTGCCAGCAGTTATGCGGCGGGAGCGAACACCGGGGAGCTGTTTTTT. Translating it yields CASSYAAGANTGELFF.

The chain couples TRBV5-1 to TRBJ2-7; 7 nucleotides align to TRBD1. CDR3 size: 15 residues. The J segment lost 2 bases and the V segment lost 0 bases, leaving 5 bases of the junction unmatched. The V gene's germline CDR1 is SGHRS and CDR2 YFSETQ. The DNA of the CDR3 is TGCGCCAGCAGCTTGGCCCCCGGGACAGCCTACGAGCAGTACTTC. It encodes CASSLAPGTAYEQYF.

The chain is built from TRBV6-5 and TRBJ1-4; D is undetermined. The CDR3 spans 15 residues. V lost 0 bases and J lost 3, with 8 bases in between. CDR1 is MNHEY and CDR2 is SVGAGI in the germline V gene. Here the CDR3 reads CASSYSGNPNEKLFF. CDR3 DNA: TGTGCCAGCAGTTACTCGGGTAACCCTAATGAAAAACTGTTTTTT.

The chain recombines TRBV28 with TRBJ1-2; the match to TRBD1 covers 9 bases. The CDR3 runs 15 residues. V dropped 4 bases and J dropped 3; count of bases not matched to a gene: 6. CDR1 is MDHEN and CDR2 is SYDVKM in the germline V gene. Written as DNA, the CDR3 is TGTGCCAGCAGTTCCACAGGGGGCGCGGACTATGGCTACACCTTC. As protein: CASSSTGGADYGYTF.

This chain links TRBV5-1 with TRBJ1-1; no clear D gene. This CDR3 is 14 amino acids long. Germline CDR1 and CDR2: SGHRS and YFSETQ. V lost 4 bases, J lost 1 base, and 11 bases lay in between. The DNA of the CDR3 is TGCGCCAGCAGCCGGGTCCAACGGAACACTGAAGCTTTCTTT. Translated, it gives CASSRVQRNTEAFF.

This clone was seen once. The junction shows a germline mismatch at one end, possibly a read error. The gene calls are TRBV28 and TRBJ2-7, with D tentatively TRBD1 or TRBD2 (5 bases each). The CDR3 runs to 12 residues. Germline CDR1 is MDHEN and CDR2 is SYDVKM. As DNA, the CDR3 is TGTGCCAGCAGTTGGGGCAGGGACCAAGTGGGTTTC. It translates to CASSWGRDQVGF.

V is TRBV30 and J is TRBJ1-1, with 7 nucleotides matching TRBD1. Trimming took 3 bases from V and 8 from J; bases not matched to a gene: 6. CDR3 length: 12 amino acids. The germline gives CDR1 GTSNPN, CDR2 SVGIG (reference sequence). This CDR3 reads CAWSRGGPEAFF. CDR3 nucleotides: TGTGCCTGGAGCAGGGGGGGACCCGAAGCTTTCTTT.

The chain combines TRBV11-1 with TRBJ2-1; D assignment may be TRBD1 or TRBD2 (5 bases each). V gave up 0 bases and J gave up 8 bases, with 5 bases separating them. The CDR3 extends over 12 amino acids. From germline, CDR1 is SGHAT and CDR2 FQDESV (reference sequence). CDR3 sequence: CASSLAGDEQFF. CDR3 DNA sequence: TGTGCCAGCAGCTTAGCGGGGGATGAGCAGTTCTTC.

This rearrangement joins TRBV5-4 to TRBJ1-5; D is perhaps TRBD1 (5 bases). The CDR3 is made up of 15 amino acids. The V gene's germline CDR1 is SGHNT and CDR2 YYREEE (reference sequence). The ends were cut back, 0 bases at V and 9 bases at J, with 16 bases in the middle. The CDR3 spells CASSLVEGRYWPQHF. CDR3 nucleotide sequence: TGTGCCAGCAGCTTGGTGGAGGGGAGGTATTGGCCCCAGCATTTT.

The rearrangement joins TRBV27 to TRBJ1-2; no clear D gene. V gave up 6 bases and J gave up 0 bases, with 14 bases separating them. The CDR3 runs to 15 residues. Germline V gene data show CDR1 as MNHEY and CDR2 as SMNVEV (reference sequence). As DNA, the CDR3 is TGTGCCAGCAGAAACCCCGGCAGTTCTAACTATGGCTACACCTTC. It yields the protein CASRNPGSSNYGYTF.